Each of the 12 T cell receptor beta chains below was sequenced from the same sample in a study of OX40 agonist ivuxolimab in advanced cancers. Library prep was done by the immunoSEQ multiplex PCR assay. TCRdb holds this immuneACCESS table with in-frame rearrangements only. Some clones are missing; in checked studies, unresolved V genes explain under half, and the rest has no known cause. The sample table lists 100,000 to 150,000 clones, 92% of them with a count of one. Under 0.9% of the sample goes to the ten largest clones. The material sequenced was CD4+ or CD8+ T cells sorted from blood, taken in a trial of the OX40 agonist ivuxolimab. These receptors were collected from an adult with an advanced solid tumor such as melanoma, head and neck, liver or kidney cancer.

This chain connects TRBV5-4 to TRBJ1-5, with D possibly TRBD1 on 5 matching bases. This CDR3 comprises 15 residues. V was clipped by 4 bases and J by 1 base, with 12 bases between them. Germline CDR1 is SGHNT and CDR2 is YYREEE (reference sequence). The CDR3 bases are TGTGCCAGCAGCCAAGATGGGGGAAGCAATCAGCCCCAGCATTTT. Amino acids: CASSQDGGSNQPQHF.

This clone was observed a handful of times. This sequence joins TRBV28 and TRBJ2-2; 11 bases are shared with TRBD1. CDR1 is MDHEN and CDR2 is SYDVKM in the germline V gene. The V segment lost 2 bases and the J segment 6 bases; nucleotides outside the gene matches: 8. The CDR3 is made up of 17 amino acids. The CDR3 loop is CASSLIRTGGDPGELFF. As DNA, the CDR3 is TGTGCCAGCAGTTTAATTCGGACAGGGGGCGATCCCGGGGAGCTGTTTTTT.

The genes are TRBV7-2 and TRBJ1-4, with unresolved D. The germline V gene encodes CDR1 SGHTA and CDR2 FQGNSA. Deletions cut 2 bases from V and 8 bases from J, with 18 bases between. The CDR3 is made up of 16 amino acids. The CDR3 DNA reads TGTGCCAGCAGCTTAATTCCGTACGGGTTAGAGGAAAAACTGTTTTTT. Translation gives CASSLIPYGLEEKLFF.

This chain joins TRBV6-5 and TRBJ1-1; D is possibly TRBD1 (6 bases). Trimming shortened V by 6 bases and J by 1 base, and 15 bases separated the two germline ends. There are 15 residues in the CDR3. Germline loops: CDR1 MNHEY, CDR2 SVGAGI. The CDR3 region has the DNA TGTGCCAGCAGCCAACTCGGACAGTCGAACACTGAAGCTTTCTTT. It codes for CASSQLGQSNTEAFF.

This clone came up a few times. The J gene is TRBJ1-2, the V gene TRBV7-2, with 7 bases lining up with TRBD1. The germline V gene has CDR1 SGHTA and CDR2 FQGNSA. The CDR3 has 15 amino acids. Trimming removed 5 bases from V and 4 bases from J; junction bases left unmatched: 10. The CDR3 coding sequence is TGTGCCAGCAGCCCAGGGGGGGGTACCGCCTATGGCTACACCTTC. Its translation: CASSPGGGTAYGYTF.

The chain carries TRBV9 and TRBJ2-2; TRBD1 matches 7 bases. Unmatched junction bases numbered 2, after V lost 3 bases and J lost 6 bases. Germline V lookup: CDR1 SGDLS, CDR2 YYNGEE. This CDR3 contains 13 residues. The CDR3 spells CASSGQGAGELFF. CDR3 DNA sequence: TGTGCCAGCAGCGGTCAGGGGGCCGGGGAGCTGTTTTTT.

This rearrangement joins TRBV7-6 to TRBJ2-2, with D perhaps matching TRBD2 (5 bases). Trimming took off 2 bases at V and 5 bases at J, with 15 bases between the two ends. The CDR3 is 16 amino acids. In germline, CDR1 is SGHVS, CDR2 FNYEAQ. CDR3 sequence reads: CASSLSYGVGTGELFF. CDR3 sequence (DNA): TGTGCCAGCAGCTTATCGTACGGGGTTGGAACCGGGGAGCTGTTTTTT.

This chain joins TRBV18 and TRBJ2-7; a possible D gene is TRBD2 (6 bases). Trimming shortened V by 4 bases and J by 2 bases, and 15 bases separated the two germline ends. This CDR3 spans 15 amino acids. Germline V lookup: CDR1 KGHSH, CDR2 LQKENI. CDR3: CASSQLTSLTYEQYF. CDR3 DNA sequence: TGTGCCAGCTCACAATTGACTAGTTTGACCTACGAGCAGTACTTC.

The chain joins TRBV5-1 to TRBJ2-5; possibly TRBD1 for D (5 bases). TRBJ2-7 matches the DNA end more closely, so the J call is doubtful. The germline gives CDR1 SGHRS, CDR2 YFSETQ. CDR3 length: 14 amino acids. The chain's CDR3 is CASSLGAGNYEQYF. The DNA of the CDR3 is TGCGCCAGCAGCTTGGGGGCAGGGAACTACGAGCAGTACTTC.

J is TRBJ1-2 and V is TRBV5-1; 7 bases are a match to TRBD1. Germline V gene sequence: CDR1 SGHRS, CDR2 YFSETQ. V shed 4 bases and J 3 bases; nucleotides not matched to a gene: 3. The CDR3 consists of 13 residues. The CDR3 protein is CASSAQGDYGYTF. In DNA form, the CDR3 reads TGCGCCAGCAGCGCCCAGGGGGACTATGGCTACACCTTC.

V and J are TRBV4-3 and TRBJ1-1; the D gene is possibly TRBD1 (5 bases). Germline V gives CDR1 LGHNA, CDR2 YSLEER. This CDR3 comprises 15 residues. V shed 0 bases and J shed 4 bases, with 12 bases lying between them. The CDR3 DNA follows: TGCGCCAGCAGCCAAGATCGGGACTCTCGCACTGAAGCTTTCTTT. This encodes CASSQDRDSRTEAFF.

The DNA for the CDR3 is TGTGCCATCAGTCGACTAGCTGACGAGCAGTACTTC. This gives the protein CAISRLADEQYF. The chain combines TRBV10-3 with TRBJ2-5; 7 bases match TRBD2. The J call may be wrong; the DNA end is better matched by TRBJ2-7. CDR1 and CDR2 from the germline V gene are ENHRY and SYGVKD. The length of the CDR3 is 12 residues.